The sequence of this TCR beta chain was determined in a study of CD4 T cell repertoires in COVID-19. Profiled with immunoSEQ multiplex PCR; TCRdb holds only in-frame clones, not every one. Among about 75,000 clones listed, about four fifths were seen once. Trimming shortened V by 7 bases and J by 4 bases, and 19 bases separated the two germline ends. This CDR3 comprises 16 residues. CDR1 and CDR2 (germline): LNHDA, SQIVND (reference sequence). This chain joins TRBV19 and TRBJ2-2; D possibly matches TRBD1 or TRBD2 (5 bases each). The receptor was isolated from a human donor who had COVID-19. The sequenced sample was CD4+ T cells from peripheral blood, obtained after recovery from COVID-19. CDR3 in amino acids: CASTGTGGRVTGELFF. The DNA of the CDR3 is TGTGCCAGTACGGGGACGGGCGGCCGGGTCACCGGGGAGCTGTTTTTT.